This TCR beta chain was identified in a study of T cell responses to AZD1222 COVID-19 vaccine. Whole-study results and caveats: The study found Spike-specific TCR breadth and depth rose after two AZD1222 doses. Unmutated regions of variants are reportedly targeted by nearly half of spike-specific TCRs. White British ancestry dominated among donors, who included more females, and clonal diversity was possibly underestimated. Just a handful of AZD1222 recipients were seropositive at baseline.

V lost 3 bases and J lost 8, with 9 bases in between. CDR1 and CDR2 (germline): SGDLS, YYNGEE. CDR3 length: 12 residues. Remarks on this clone: Its antigen remains unidentified.

Some clones are missing from TCRdb's copy, which holds only in-frame ones; the method was immunoSEQ multiplex PCR. The table shows about 140,000 clones, with more than 85% occurring only once. Material: peripheral blood, obtained on day 0 of AZD1222 vaccination. This clonotype was obtained from an adult in good health. J is TRBJ2-1 and V is TRBV9; a weak D match, TRBD2 (5 bases). The CDR3 sequence: CASSASRDEQFF. CDR3 DNA sequence: TGTGCCAGCAGCGCTAGCCGCGATGAGCAGTTCTTC.